The 31 T cell receptor beta chains presented below share a single source sample, sequenced in a study of T cells in Graves' hyperthyroidism and ophthalmopathy. Researchers took RNA transcripts and amplified the TCR beta CDR3 regions from them. During a first-round RT-PCR of the TCR CDR3, the HTBI primer set was used. Each CDR3 protein gets one entry after TCRdb re-called the multiplex PCR reads with MiXCR. This table holds about 600,000 distinct CDR3 sequences, about a sixth found once. Sequencing was done on a sample of blood. These receptors came from a middle-aged woman with Graves' ophthalmopathy.

This clonotype was recorded a few times. V gene TRBV19 combines with J gene TRBJ1-5; possible D gene TRBD1, 5 bases. Per the germline V gene, CDR1 is LNHDA and CDR2 is SQIVND (reference sequence). The germline V and J ends were trimmed by 7 bases and 5 bases, with 12 bases remaining between them. The CDR3 is 13 residues long. CDR3 sequence: CASTLGQYQPQHF. DNA of the CDR3: TGTGCCAGTACTCTGGGGCAGTATCAGCCCCAGCATTTT.

The chain is built from TRBV27 and TRBJ1-4, with D unresolved. V lost 5 bases to trimming and J lost 7 bases, with 11 bases between them. The germline V gene encodes CDR1 MNHEY and CDR2 SMNVEV (reference sequence). The CDR3 has 13 amino acids. CDR3 sequence: CASSDEGSEKLFF. In nucleotides, the CDR3 is TGTGCCAGCAGTGATGAGGGCAGTGAAAAACTGTTTTTT.

V usage is TRBV19 and J usage is TRBJ2-5, with 12 bases identical to TRBD2. CDR1 is LNHDA and CDR2 is SQIVND in the germline V gene (reference sequence). Losses at the gene ends were 5 bases for V and 5 bases for J; bases not matched to a gene: 6. This CDR3 contains 15 residues. CDR3 sequence: CASSETSGGGETQYF. CDR3 in DNA: TGTGCCAGTAGTGAGACTAGCGGGGGTGGTGAGACCCAGTACTTC.

This clonotype was counted only a few times. This chain links TRBV10-3 with TRBJ1-1, with 7 nucleotides matching TRBD1. V gave up 6 bases and J gave up 0 bases; unmatched junction bases: 13. The CDR3 spans 17 residues. Germline loops: CDR1 ENHRY, CDR2 SYGVKD. CDR3 residues: CAISGDSLYSMNTEAFF. CDR3 sequence (DNA): TGTGCCATCAGCGGGGACAGCCTTTACTCCATGAACACTGAAGCTTTCTTT.

This clonotype was recorded a few times. V and J are TRBV30 and TRBJ1-2, with D unresolved. V was trimmed by 3 bases and J by 4 bases, leaving 9 bases between them. The CDR3 has 12 amino acids. Germline V gives CDR1 GTSNPN, CDR2 SVGIG (reference sequence). CDR3 region: CAWRVRTYGYTF. CDR3 coding DNA: TGTGCCTGGAGGGTACGGACCTATGGCTACACCTTC.

This clonotype was recorded a few times. The gene calls are TRBV6-1 and TRBJ2-7; TRBD2 agrees at 13 bases. Trimming took 6 bases from V and 2 from J; bases not matched to a gene: 7. CDR3 length equals 16 residues. Germline CDR1 MNHNS, CDR2 SASEGT. The CDR3: CASRRTGTSGTYEQYF. As DNA, the CDR3 is TGTGCCAGCAGGCGAACCGGGACTAGCGGGACCTACGAGCAGTACTTC.

The CDR3 loop is CASSYPALRTQYF. CDR3 coding DNA: TGTGCCAGCAGTTATCCGGCCTTACGAACCCAGTACTTC. V is TRBV12-3 or TRBV12-4 and J is TRBJ2-5; the D is unclear. The CDR3 sequence is 13 residues long. Trimming took off 4 bases at V and 8 bases at J, with 14 bases between the two ends.

This clonotype was counted at least ten times. The chain carries TRBV2 and TRBJ2-3, with 7 bases aligning to TRBD2. J gave up 4 bases and V 7 bases, and 8 bases lay outside the gene matches. From germline, CDR1 is SNHLY and CDR2 FYNNEI. This CDR3 region has 14 residues. The chain's CDR3 is CASIGRTISDTQYF. The DNA for the CDR3 is TGTGCCAGCATCGGGAGGACTATCTCAGATACGCAGTATTTT.

This clonotype was observed a few times. The chain carries TRBV20-1 and TRBJ2-3, with D possibly matching TRBD2 (6 bases). V was shortened by 0 bases and J by 2 bases, with 15 bases between the two germline ends. The CDR3 runs 16 residues. CDR1 and CDR2 from the germline V gene are DFQATT and SNEGSKA (reference sequence). CDR3 nucleotides: TGCAGTGCTAGAGATGGGGCGACGGGGGACACAGATACGCAGTATTTT. It specifies CSARDGATGDTDTQYF.

This clonotype was observed many times. The chain uses TRBV2 and TRBJ2-7; TRBD2 aligns across 9 bases. V dropped 1 base and J dropped 3; count of bases not matched to a gene: 7. The CDR3 is 16 amino acids. The germline V gene has CDR1 SNHLY and CDR2 FYNNEI. The CDR3 sequence is CASSEDVASGIYEQYF. The CDR3 DNA reads TGTGCCAGCAGTGAAGATGTAGCTAGCGGGATCTACGAGCAGTACTTC.

There are many counts of this clonotype. The gene calls are TRBV6-2 or TRBV6-3 and TRBJ1-5, with D possibly matching TRBD1 (5 bases). This CDR3 region has 13 residues. With 2 bases removed from V and 5 bases from J, the gap between germline ends came to 7 bases. Germline-derived CDR1 and CDR2 are MNHEY and SVGEGT. The CDR3 region is CASSYLGHQPQHF. The CDR3 bases are TGTGCCAGCAGTTACCTGGGACATCAGCCCCAGCATTTT.

This chain links TRBV5-1 with TRBJ2-7; perhaps TRBD1 as D (6 bases). The CDR3 is 15 residues long. V was pared by 4 bases and J by 4 bases, with 18 bases between. The V gene's germline CDR1 is SGHRS and CDR2 YFSETQ. The chain's CDR3 is CASSPKDSPGYEQYF. CDR3 in DNA: TGCGCCAGCAGCCCGAAGGACAGCCCGGGGTACGAGCAGTACTTC.

This clonotype was observed a handful of times. The V gene is TRBV6-1, the J gene TRBJ1-1; no firm D call. V was shortened by 8 bases and J by 1 base, with 11 bases between the two germline ends. The length of the CDR3 is 13 residues. The germline V gene has CDR1 MNHNS and CDR2 SASEGT. The CDR3 region has the DNA TGTGCCAGCTGGAGGGCCGGGAACACTGAAGCTTTCTTT. Amino acid sequence: CASWRAGNTEAFF.

This clonotype was seen at least ten times. The V call is TRBV30, the J call TRBJ2-3, with D maybe TRBD2 (6 bases). Germline V gene data show CDR1 as GTSNPN and CDR2 as SVGIG (reference sequence). CDR3 length: 16 amino acids. V was shortened by 0 bases and J by 4 bases, with 17 bases between the two germline ends. DNA for the CDR3: TGTGCCTGGAGTGTACGGTTTGGGAGGCCTTCAGATACGCAGTATTTT. Translation gives CAWSVRFGRPSDTQYF.

At least ten counts were recorded for this clonotype. This sequence joins TRBV30 and TRBJ2-7, with 9 bases that match TRBD2. Germline trimming cut 4 bases from V and 4 bases from J; bases unmatched to any gene: 2. Germline values: CDR1 GTSNPN, CDR2 SVGIG (reference sequence). This CDR3 has 12 amino acids. The CDR3 sequence is CAWTSGIYEQYF. CDR3 DNA sequence: TGTGCCTGGACTAGCGGGATTTACGAGCAGTACTTC.

This clonotype was detected ten times or more. The rearrangement joins TRBV3-1 to TRBJ2-3; 9 bases match TRBD2. The junction had 5 bases not matched to a gene; V was cut back by 4 bases and J by 6 bases. CDR1 and CDR2 (germline): LGHDT, YNNKEL (reference sequence). The CDR3 runs 14 residues. The CDR3 spells CASSLPTSGDTQYF. The CDR3, as DNA: TGTGCCAGCAGCCTCCCGACTAGCGGTGATACGCAGTATTTT.

This clonotype appeared many times. The chain is built from TRBV6-2 or TRBV6-3 and TRBJ2-7; a weak D match, TRBD1 (6 bases). This CDR3 comprises 15 residues. Trimming took 0 bases from V and 2 from J, leaving 11 bases between them. Germline V lookup: CDR1 MNHEY, CDR2 SVGEGT. CDR3 residues: CASSYSAGEPYEQYF. The CDR3 bases are TGTGCCAGCAGTTACTCGGCAGGGGAGCCCTACGAGCAGTACTTC.

This clonotype came up many times. The genes are TRBV20-1 and TRBJ2-1; D is uncertain. There are 13 residues in the CDR3. The germline CDR1 and CDR2 sequences are DFQATT and SNEGSKA (reference sequence). The V and J ends lost 8 bases and 3 bases respectively, with 14 bases between them. CDR3 sequence: CSSSNFDYNEQFF. CDR3 sequence (DNA): TGCAGTAGTTCCAATTTCGACTACAATGAGCAGTTCTTC.

This clonotype was recorded a few times. The rearrangement links TRBV7-9 to TRBJ1-4; D ambiguous. The germline V gene encodes CDR1 SEHNR and CDR2 FQNEAQ (reference sequence). The CDR3 runs to 13 residues. The V and J ends lost 1 base and 8 bases respectively, with 8 bases between them. The CDR3 loop is CASSLEPDEKLFF. The CDR3 DNA sequence: TGTGCCAGCAGCTTAGAGCCTGACGAAAAACTGTTTTTT.

Note on this clonotype: One junction end does not reproduce the germline sequence, and a read error may be involved. The gene calls are TRBV5-1 and TRBJ2-3, with 10 bases lining up with TRBD2. The CDR3 is 17 residues long. CDR1 and CDR2 from the germline V gene are SGHRS and YFSETQ. CDR3 sequence: CAGSLVGSGGSTDTQYF. The DNA for the CDR3 is TGCGCCGGCAGCTTGGTGGGTAGCGGGGGGAGCACAGATACGCAGTATTTT.

The chain combines TRBV30 with TRBJ2-4; no clear D. The germline gives CDR1 GTSNPN, CDR2 SVGIG (reference sequence). Deletions cut 8 bases from V and 1 base from J, with 12 bases between. The CDR3 covers 13 residues. The CDR3 nucleotides are TGTGCCCTGTCGTTCGTGGCCAAAAACATTCAGTACTTC. Translated, it gives CALSFVAKNIQYF.

The rearrangement joins TRBV29-1 to TRBJ1-2; D gene ambiguous. In germline, CDR1 is SQVTM, CDR2 ANQGSEA. Between the trimmed V and J ends, which lost 6 bases and 8 bases, there was a span of 16 bases. The CDR3 consists of 12 residues. As DNA, the CDR3 is TGCAGCGTCTTACTGGACCAAGACGGCTACACCTTC. Protein: CSVLLDQDGYTF. Full variable domain (outside the CDR3, taken from reference TRBV29-1 and TRBJ1-2): SAVISQKPSRDICQRGTSLTIQCQVDSQVTMMFWYRQQPGQSLTLIATANQGSEATYESGFVIDKFPISRPNLTFSTLTVSNMSPEDSSIYLCSVLLDQDGYTFGSGTRLTVV.

This clonotype has at least ten counts. The chain is built from TRBV20-1 and TRBJ2-7, with D unresolved. Germline assignment: CDR1 DFQATT and CDR2 SNEGSKA (reference sequence). Between the trimmed V and J ends, which lost 2 bases and 0 bases, there was a span of 14 bases. This CDR3 spans 15 amino acids. The DNA for the CDR3 is TGCAGTGCTAGAATCCCGCAGCAGAGCTCCTACGAGCAGTACTTC. This sequence encodes CSARIPQQSSYEQYF.

There are a few counts of this clonotype. V usage is TRBV7-2 and J usage is TRBJ2-3; a possible D gene is TRBD2 (5 bases). This CDR3 has 16 residues. Germline loops: CDR1 SGHTA, CDR2 FQGNSA. V was clipped by 5 bases and J by 4 bases, with 19 bases between them. The CDR3 DNA reads TGTGCCAGCAGCCCAAACGGTGGGAGTGGAGCAGATACGCAGTATTTT. Protein product: CASSPNGGSGADTQYF.

This clonotype was counted ten times or more. The chain is built from TRBV5-1 and TRBJ2-5; 8 bases agree with TRBD1. The CDR3 is made up of 15 amino acids. In germline, CDR1 is SGHRS, CDR2 YFSETQ. The V segment lost 0 bases and the J segment 0 bases; nucleotides outside the gene matches: 1. CDR3 bases: TGCGCCAGCAGCTTGGGACAGGGGTACCAAGAGACCCAGTACTTC. Translating it yields CASSLGQGYQETQYF.

The V and J genes are TRBV7-2 and TRBJ1-3; TRBD1 aligns across 12 bases. The V gene end was trimmed by 3 bases and the J gene end by 7 bases; junction bases not matched to a gene: 4. This CDR3 region has 15 residues. CDR1 SGHTA and CDR2 FQGNSA come from the germline V gene. The CDR3 sequence: CASSFGTGGRNTIYF. The CDR3 DNA is TGTGCCAGCAGCTTCGGGACAGGGGGCCGGAACACCATATATTTT. Full variable domain (missing parts from reference TRBV7-2 and TRBJ1-3): GAGVSQSPSNKVTEKGKDVELRCDPISGHTALYWYRQSLGQGLEFLIYFQGNSAPDKSGLPSDRFSAERTGGSVSTLTIQRTQQEDSAVYLCASSFGTGGRNTIYFGEGSWLTVV.

This clonotype was counted only a few times. The J gene is TRBJ1-3, the V gene TRBV7-2, with D hard to call. The CDR3 totals 16 residues. CDR1 SGHTA and CDR2 FQGNSA come from the germline V gene. V dropped 5 bases and J dropped 1 base, with 15 bases sitting between them. CDR3 DNA sequence: TGTGCCAGCAGCCTGACTACTGTTGGGTCTGGAAACACCATATATTTT. Protein product: CASSLTTVGSGNTIYF.

The table lists this clonotype with many counts. The chain is built from TRBV20-1 and TRBJ2-7, with 13 bases fitting TRBD2. Germline V lookup: CDR1 DFQATT, CDR2 SNEGSKA (reference sequence). CDR3 length equals 16 residues. V shed 0 bases and J 3 bases; nucleotides not matched to a gene: 5. CDR3 nucleotide sequence: TGCAGTGCTAGAGAGATGGGACTAGCGGGAATCTACGAGCAGTACTTC. This translates into CSAREMGLAGIYEQYF.

This clonotype was observed at least ten times. The CDR3 bases are TGTGCCAGCAATCCACGGGGACAGGGATTGAATGGCTACACCTTC. It translates to CASNPRGQGLNGYTF. The chain joins TRBV6-1 to TRBJ1-2, with 9 bases identical to TRBD1. The CDR3 sequence is 15 residues long. The germline V gene has CDR1 MNHNS and CDR2 SASEGT. The trim removed 7 bases at V and 6 bases at J, leaving 12 bases unmatched.

This chain connects TRBV5-8 to TRBJ1-1, with D hard to call. There are 13 residues in the CDR3. V gave up 6 bases and J gave up 4 bases, with 13 bases separating them. CDR1 is SGHTS and CDR2 is YDEGEE in the germline V gene. The CDR3 nucleotides are TGTGCCAGCAACTGGGCAGAGCTCACTGAAGCTTTCTTT. Translating it yields CASNWAELTEAFF. Supplemented by reference TRBV5-8 and TRBJ1-1, the full variable domain reads EAGVTQSPTHLIKTRGQQATLRCSPISGHTSVYWYQQALGLGLQFLLWYDEGEERNRGNFPPRFSGRQFPNYSSELNVNALELEDSALYLCASNWAELTEAFFGQGTRLTVV.

At least ten counts were recorded for this clonotype. V gene TRBV18 combines with J gene TRBJ2-1; D unclear. Germline V CDR1 and CDR2: KGHSH, LQKENI. CDR3 length: 13 amino acids. Trimming took off 8 bases at V and 5 bases at J, with 13 bases between the two ends. CDR3 loop: CASSPRRNNEQFF. The DNA for the CDR3 is TGTGCCAGCAGCCCCCGACGGAACAATGAGCAGTTCTTC.